This T cell receptor (beta chain) came from a study of T cells in tumors after PD-1 blockade. Study details: No patient had prior checkpoint blockade, systemic immunosuppression, or radiotherapy within 4 weeks. Study results and caveats: Blood contained about 40% of the tumor's TCR clonotypes. Expanded exhausted CD8+ clones after therapy were mostly novel clonotypes.

This table comes from immunoSEQ multiplex PCR, and its TCRdb copy is limited to in-frame clones, with some not included. The repertoire includes 9,100 or so clones, about 59% of them detected once, and more than 3.5% sits in the top ten. The germline CDR1 and CDR2 sequences are LGHNA and YNFKEQ. V dropped 1 base and J dropped 3; count of bases not matched to a gene: 13. CDR3 length equals 18 residues. A note on this clone: The antigen is not known.

This sequence joins TRBV4-2 and TRBJ2-5, with 8 bases identical to TRBD2. The input for sequencing was tumor tissue, taken after anti-PD-1 treatment. This TCR came from a human donor with basal cell carcinoma. The CDR3 sequence: CASSQGGRGAVLEETQYF. Here the CDR3 DNA reads TGTGCCAGCAGCCAAGGAGGGCGGGGGGCGGTTTTAGAAGAGACCCAGTACTTC.